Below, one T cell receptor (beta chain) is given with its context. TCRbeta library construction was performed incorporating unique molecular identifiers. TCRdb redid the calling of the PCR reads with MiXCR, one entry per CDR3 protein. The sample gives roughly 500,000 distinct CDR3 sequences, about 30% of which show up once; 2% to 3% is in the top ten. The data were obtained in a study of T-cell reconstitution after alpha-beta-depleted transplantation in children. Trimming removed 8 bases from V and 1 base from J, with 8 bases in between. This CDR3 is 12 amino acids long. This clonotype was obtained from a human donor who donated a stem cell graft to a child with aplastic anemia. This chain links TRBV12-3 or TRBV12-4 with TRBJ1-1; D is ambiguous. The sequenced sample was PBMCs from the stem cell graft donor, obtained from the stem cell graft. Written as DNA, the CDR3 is TGTGCCAGCGTGGGGAGGAACACTGAAGCTTTCTTT. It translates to CASVGRNTEAFF.